The 4 T cell receptor beta chains listed next were all sequenced from one sample in a study of long-term antiretroviral therapy in people with HIV (dated by TCRdb to between 2022 and 2023). Sequencing of the TRB variable region was done with the immunoSEQ hsTCRB v3.0 assay at survey level resolution. TCRdb's version of the immuneACCESS table is confined to in-frame rearrangements and falls short of the full clone set. An unresolved V gene accounts for under half of the shortfall where checked; the remainder is of unknown origin. Across this sample there are 25,000 to 35,000 clones, with approximately 95% seen only once. The ten largest make up more than 8% of the sample. The specimen was unsorted PBMCs, collected 5.3 years after starting antiretroviral therapy. The origin of the receptors is a man younger than 45 with HIV.

The gene calls are TRBV2 and TRBJ1-1; no firm D call. The V and J ends lost 6 bases and 0 bases respectively, with 8 bases between them. CDR1 and CDR2 from the germline V gene are SNHLY and FYNNEI. This CDR3 contains 13 residues. The CDR3 here is CASRRVMNTEAFF. The DNA for the CDR3 is TGTGCCAGCAGGAGGGTTATGAACACTGAAGCTTTCTTT.

The genes are TRBV28 and TRBJ2-1, with a possible D match to TRBD1 (8 bases). Trimming cost V 0 bases and J 6 bases, with 15 bases left between them. This CDR3 region has 16 residues. Per the germline V gene, CDR1 is MDHEN and CDR2 is SYDVKM. The CDR3 region is CASSLWGTGGGNEQFF. DNA for the CDR3: TGTGCCAGCAGTTTATGGGGGACAGGCGGGGGCAATGAGCAGTTCTTC.

The chain has TRBV5-1 and TRBJ2-3; D unresolved. The CDR3 has 11 amino acids. V lost 4 bases, J lost 7 bases, and 7 bases lay in between. Germline-derived CDR1 and CDR2 are SGHRS and YFSETQ. In nucleotides, the CDR3 is TGCGCCAGCAGCCAGCAGTATACGCAGTATTTT. Its translation is CASSQQYTQYF.

The chain combines TRBV2 with TRBJ1-5, with D possibly matching TRBD1 (5 bases). Germline-derived CDR1 and CDR2 are SNHLY and FYNNEI. V was trimmed by 6 bases and J by 4 bases, leaving 16 bases between them. CDR3 length equals 15 residues. The CDR3 coding sequence is TGTGCCAGCAGGAATGGGGACGGAAGAAATCAGCCCCAGCATTTT. It specifies CASRNGDGRNQPQHF.